The rows below give T cell receptor beta chains drawn from one sample of a study of blood T cell repertoires in COVID-19. TCRdb keeps only in-frame clones here, not all; method: immunoSEQ multiplex PCR. The repertoire includes around 100,000 clones, around 87% of them detected once, and 4.5% to 5% sits in the top ten. Sequencing was performed on peripheral blood. Receptors originate from a woman aged 80 or older with acute or convalescent COVID-19. The CDR3 runs from the conserved cysteine through the conserved F or W. Clone size is shown for a subset of rows, as once, few, many or a class of expanded clone.

v_gene: TRBV7-2
abundance: NA
len: 15
j_gene: TRBJ2-3
CDR3aa: CASSLGMGAQDTQYF

v_gene: TRBV25-1
abundance: NA
len: 12
j_gene: TRBJ2-7
CDR3aa: CASRGQTYEQYF

v_gene: TRBV27
abundance: once
len: 14
j_gene: TRBJ2-3
CDR3aa: CASSSYTRSDTQYF

v_gene: TRBV15
abundance: NA
len: 13
j_gene: TRBJ1-2
CDR3aa: CATKDRDYNGYTF

v_gene: TRBV25-1
abundance: NA
len: 12
j_gene: TRBJ1-1
CDR3aa: CASSERQGSAFF

v_gene: TRBV7-2
abundance: NA
len: 12
j_gene: TRBJ1-2
CDR3aa: CASSLDGYGYTF

v_gene: TRBV6-2/TRBV6-3
abundance: few
len: 11
j_gene: TRBJ1-2
CDR3aa: CASSPSRGYTF

v_gene: TRBV7-2
abundance: NA
len: 17
j_gene: TRBJ1-3
CDR3aa: CASSLVSAPGSGNTIYF

v_gene: TRBV6-1
abundance: NA
len: 15
j_gene: TRBJ2-5
CDR3aa: CASLLAGDHRETQYF

v_gene: TRBV30
abundance: NA
len: 12
j_gene: TRBJ1-2
CDR3aa: CASIDSNYGYTF

v_gene: TRBV15
abundance: NA
len: 15
j_gene: TRBJ2-1
CDR3aa: CATAEHRGPANEQFF

v_gene: TRBV7-2
abundance: NA
len: 18
j_gene: TRBJ2-2
CDR3aa: CASSFGWGLAGGPGELFF

v_gene: TRBV5-6
abundance: NA
len: 15
j_gene: TRBJ2-5
CDR3aa: CASIRRTGVEETQYF

v_gene: TRBV7-6
abundance: NA
len: 17
j_gene: TRBJ2-3
CDR3aa: CASSLGPGKGSTDTQYF

v_gene: TRBV28
abundance: NA
len: 18
j_gene: TRBJ2-3
CDR3aa: CASSSRRGGAGHTDTQYF

v_gene: TRBV4-3
abundance: NA
len: 15
j_gene: TRBJ2-3
CDR3aa: CASSQDRVGTDTQYF

v_gene: TRBV5-6
abundance: NA
len: 13
j_gene: TRBJ2-7
CDR3aa: CASSPGLAGEQYF

v_gene: TRBV2
abundance: NA
len: 14
j_gene: TRBJ2-1
CDR3aa: CASAERTPYNEQFF

v_gene: TRBV7-8
abundance: NA
len: 15
j_gene: TRBJ1-1
CDR3aa: CASSVETGGITEAFF

v_gene: TRBV7-9
abundance: NA
len: 14
j_gene: TRBJ2-5
CDR3aa: CASRGGQGVGTQYF